Listed below are T cell receptor beta chains from one sample, sequenced in a study of cytomegalovirus exposure and HLA in healthy donors. Clones were read by immunoSEQ multiplex PCR, and TCRdb kept only the in-frame ones, dropping some. The sample lists about 150,000 clones, around 79% occurring once. The sample was PBMCs. The receptors come from a male donor in good health and CMV-seronegative. Both conserved end residues are part of each CDR3. The order of the fields is J gene, V gene, clone size, D gene, CDR3 protein, CDR3 DNA. The D gene is left open where the match is weak. Clone size is given for some rows only: seen once, a few or many times, or a class if the clone is expanded.

TRBJ2-1 | TRBV19 | NA | TRBD2 | CASSIGGSPDYNEQFF | TGTGCCAGTAGTATTGGCGGGAGTCCTGACTACAATGAGCAGTTCTTC
TRBJ2-1 | TRBV7-7 | NA | TRBD1 | CASSRLGQGAFDEQFF | TGTGCTAGCAGCCGCCTGGGACAGGGGGCTTTCGATGAGCAGTTCTTC
TRBJ2-7 | TRBV27 | NA | TRBD2 | CASSSGTRGEQYF | TGTGCCAGCAGTTCCGGGACTAGAGGCGAGCAGTACTTC
TRBJ1-4 | TRBV7-9 | NA | NA | CASGRAATNEKLFF | TGTGCCAGCGGCAGGGCTGCAACTAATGAAAAACTGTTTTTT
TRBJ1-2 | TRBV29-1 | NA | NA | CSAKTVNDGYTF | TGCAGCGCGAAGACAGTCAACGATGGCTACACCTTC
TRBJ2-3 | TRBV6-4 | once | NA | CASSVSVPDTQYF | TGTGCCAGCAGTGTCAGTGTACCAGATACGCAGTATTTT
TRBJ2-7 | TRBV15 | NA | TRBD1 | CATSRGQGVDEQYF | TGTGCCACCAGCAGAGGACAGGGGGTCGACGAGCAGTACTTC
TRBJ2-7 | TRBV5-1 | once | TRBD1 | CASSPGQGWEQYF | TGCGCCAGCAGCCCTGGACAGGGTTGGGAGCAGTACTTC
TRBJ2-4 | TRBV7-9 | once | NA | CASSLEVGGYGIQYF | TGTGCCAGCAGCTTAGAGGTCGGAGGCTACGGCATTCAGTACTTC
TRBJ2-7 | TRBV14 | NA | TRBD2 | CASSQSTSGRAYSYEQYF | TGTGCCAGCAGCCAAAGTACTAGCGGGAGGGCCTACTCCTACGAGCAGTACTTC
TRBJ1-5 | TRBV5-1 | NA | TRBD1 | CASSLDGTVAQPQHF | TGCGCCAGCAGCTTGGACGGGACAGTAGCTCAGCCCCAGCATTTT
TRBJ2-3 | TRBV19 | NA | TRBD1 | CASSFKGQLEKLGADTQYF | TGTGCCAGTAGTTTCAAGGGACAGTTGGAGAAGTTAGGTGCAGATACGCAGTATTTT
TRBJ1-2 | TRBV14 | NA | NA | CASSQATGYGYTF | TGTGCCAGCAGCCAAGCAACAGGGTATGGCTACACCTTC
TRBJ2-5 | TRBV25-1 | NA | TRBD1 | CASGWTGGQETQYF | TGTGCCAGCGGCTGGACAGGGGGCCAAGAGACCCAGTACTTC
TRBJ2-7 | TRBV30 | NA | TRBD2 | CAWDSTAGGPGEQYF | TGTGCCTGGGATTCTACAGCGGGAGGGCCGGGGGAGCAGTACTTC
TRBJ1-3 | TRBV2 | NA | NA | CASSERRGSSGNTIYF | TGTGCCAGCAGTGAAAGGCGGGGCAGTTCTGGAAACACCATATATTTT
TRBJ2-6 | TRBV28 | NA | TRBD1 | CASSYRGLGANVLTF | TGTGCCAGCAGTTACAGGGGTCTTGGGGCCAACGTCCTGACTTTC
TRBJ2-7 | TRBV9 | NA | NA | CASSSQGSEQYF | TGTGCCAGCAGCTCCCAGGGTTCCGAGCAGTACTTC
TRBJ2-7 | TRBV5-6 | NA | NA | CASSPGTNYEQYF | TGTGCCAGCAGCCCGGGGACAAATTACGAGCAGTACTTC
TRBJ2-7 | TRBV5-4 | NA | NA | CASSFDSFEQYF | TGTGCCAGCAGCTTTGACAGTTTCGAGCAGTACTTC
TRBJ2-1 | TRBV7-8 | NA | TRBD2 | CASRPLAGGDNEQFF | TGTGCCAGCAGACCTCTAGCGGGAGGGGACAATGAGCAGTTCTTC
TRBJ1-1 | TRBV30 | once | NA | CAWRLGPSAFF | TGTGCCTGGAGACTGGGGCCTTCAGCTTTCTTT
TRBJ2-1 | TRBV27 | NA | TRBD2 | CASSGTSGSMEQFF | TGTGCCAGCAGTGGGACTAGCGGGAGTATGGAGCAGTTCTTC
TRBJ2-3 | TRBV7-2 | NA | TRBD2 | CASSSPGGAYTDTQYF | TGTGCCAGCAGCTCACCGGGGGGGGCCTACACAGATACGCAGTATTTT
TRBJ2-1 | TRBV19 | NA | TRBD2 | CASSIAGTSGRRSYNEQFF | TGTGCCAGTAGTATCGCCGGGACTAGCGGGAGAAGATCCTACAATGAGCAGTTCTTC
TRBJ1-2 | TRBV7-3 | NA | TRBD1 | CASSFDRGSGYTF | TGTGCCAGCAGCTTCGACAGGGGCTCTGGCTACACCTTC
TRBJ1-4 | TRBV5-1 | NA | TRBD1 | CASSPLPGQGPNEKLFF | TGCGCCAGCAGCCCTTTACCCGGACAGGGTCCTAATGAAAAACTGTTTTTT
TRBJ1-5 | TRBV7-8 | NA | NA | CASSLGEDASANQPQHF | TGTGCCAGCAGCTTAGGGGAGGACGCTTCCGCCAATCAGCCCCAGCATTTT
TRBJ2-1 | TRBV5-1 | NA | NA | CASSTPKTPRSGNEQFF | TGCGCCAGCAGCACCCCAAAGACTCCCCGCTCCGGGAATGAGCAGTTCTTC
TRBJ2-3 | TRBV20-1 | NA | NA | CSALGIPGEYF | TGCAGTGCCCTCGGAATCCCCGGGGAGTATTTT
TRBJ2-2 | TRBV6-5 | few | NA | CASSTLESGELFF | TGTGCCAGCAGCACCCTAGAGTCCGGGGAGCTGTTTTTT
TRBJ1-5 | TRBV9 | few | NA | CASSVGTVGNQPQHF | TGTGCCAGCAGCGTAGGGACTGTTGGCAATCAGCCCCAGCATTTT
TRBJ2-7 | TRBV18 | NA | TRBD1 | CASSPPTGVEQYF | TGTGCCAGCTCACCTCCGACAGGGGTCGAGCAGTACTTC
TRBJ2-1 | TRBV4-3 | NA | NA | CASSQDPRVFSYNEQFF | TGCGCCAGCAGCCAAGATCCCAGGGTCTTCTCCTACAATGAGCAGTTCTTC
TRBJ1-1 | TRBV25-1 | NA | NA | CASTPWGGIGTEAFF | TGTGCCAGCACCCCCTGGGGGGGGATCGGCACTGAAGCTTTCTTT
TRBJ2-1 | TRBV6-5 | NA | TRBD2 | CARNPLSGTNQFF | TGTGCCAGAAACCCTCTTTCCGGGACTAATCAGTTCTTC
TRBJ1-2 | TRBV29-1 | once | TRBD1 | CSGGDSESYGYTF | TGCAGCGGCGGGGACAGCGAGAGCTATGGCTACACCTTC
TRBJ2-1 | TRBV25-1 | NA | TRBD1 | CASSEEGASYNEQFF | TGTGCCAGCAGTGAAGAGGGGGCCTCCTACAATGAGCAGTTCTTC
TRBJ2-7 | TRBV13 | NA | NA | CASSFNSYEQYF | TGTGCCAGCAGCTTCAACTCCTACGAGCAGTACTTC
TRBJ2-7 | TRBV7-2 | few | NA | CASSPGGTFTYEQYF | TGTGCCAGCAGCCCTGGGGGGACTTTTACCTACGAGCAGTACTTC
TRBJ2-1 | TRBV11-2 | NA | NA | CASSPSSSYPNEQFF | TGTGCCAGCAGTCCTTCTAGCTCTTACCCCAATGAGCAGTTCTTC
TRBJ1-6 | TRBV6-5 | NA | NA | CASSYRTANSPLHF | TGTGCCAGCAGTTATCGGACAGCTAATTCACCCCTCCACTTT
TRBJ2-1 | TRBV28 | NA | TRBD2 | CASSPLAGGQIEQFF | TGTGCCAGCAGTCCACTAGCGGGGGGGCAGATTGAGCAGTTCTTC
TRBJ1-4 | TRBV5-1 | NA | TRBD1 | CASSDTGGDEKLFF | TGCGCCAGCAGCGATACAGGGGGGGATGAAAAACTGTTTTTT
TRBJ1-4 | TRBV4-1 | NA | TRBD1 | CASSLEGTVVEKLFF | TGCGCCAGCAGCCTAGAAGGGACAGTCGTGGAAAAACTGTTTTTT
TRBJ2-1 | TRBV29-1 | NA | TRBD2 | CSVERSGGLNEQFF | TGCAGCGTTGAGCGGTCGGGAGGCCTCAATGAGCAGTTCTTC
TRBJ2-2 | TRBV4-2 | NA | TRBD2 | CATSRGAGGPTGELFF | TGTGCCACCTCGCGGGGAGCGGGGGGCCCCACCGGGGAGCTGTTTTTT
TRBJ2-1 | TRBV11-3 | NA | NA | CASSLTGGSVYNEQFF | TGTGCCAGCAGCCTCACTGGGGGGTCTGTATACAATGAGCAGTTCTTC
TRBJ2-5 | TRBV18 | NA | TRBD1 | CASSLGQQETQYF | TGTGCCAGCTCACTGGGACAGCAAGAGACCCAGTACTTC
TRBJ1-2 | TRBV7-9 | NA | TRBD1 | CASSIQGAHGYTF | TGTGCCAGCAGCATACAGGGGGCACATGGCTACACCTTC
TRBJ1-5 | TRBV6-5 | NA | NA | CASSSTKGVAGPQHF | TGTGCCAGCAGTTCGACGAAGGGGGTGGCAGGACCCCAGCATTTT
TRBJ2-1 | TRBV7-9 | once | NA | CASSSRREPSYNEQFF | TGTGCCAGCAGCTCCCGACGGGAACCTTCCTACAATGAGCAGTTCTTC